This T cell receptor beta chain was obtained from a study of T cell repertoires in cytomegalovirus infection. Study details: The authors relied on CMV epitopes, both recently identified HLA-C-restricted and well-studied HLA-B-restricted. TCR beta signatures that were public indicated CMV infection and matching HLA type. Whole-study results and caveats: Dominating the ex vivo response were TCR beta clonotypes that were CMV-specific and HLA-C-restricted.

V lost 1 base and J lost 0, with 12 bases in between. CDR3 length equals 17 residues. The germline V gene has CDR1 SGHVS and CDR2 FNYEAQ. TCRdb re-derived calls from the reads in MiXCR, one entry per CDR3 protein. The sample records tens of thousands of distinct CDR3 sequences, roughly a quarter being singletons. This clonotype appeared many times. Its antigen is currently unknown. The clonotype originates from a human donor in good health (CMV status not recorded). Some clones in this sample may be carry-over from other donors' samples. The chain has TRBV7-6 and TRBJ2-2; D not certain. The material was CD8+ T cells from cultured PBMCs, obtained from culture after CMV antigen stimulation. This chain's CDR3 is CASSLELGSTNTGELFF. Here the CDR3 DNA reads TGTGCCAGCAGCTTAGAGCTGGGTAGTACGAACACCGGGGAGCTGTTTTTT.